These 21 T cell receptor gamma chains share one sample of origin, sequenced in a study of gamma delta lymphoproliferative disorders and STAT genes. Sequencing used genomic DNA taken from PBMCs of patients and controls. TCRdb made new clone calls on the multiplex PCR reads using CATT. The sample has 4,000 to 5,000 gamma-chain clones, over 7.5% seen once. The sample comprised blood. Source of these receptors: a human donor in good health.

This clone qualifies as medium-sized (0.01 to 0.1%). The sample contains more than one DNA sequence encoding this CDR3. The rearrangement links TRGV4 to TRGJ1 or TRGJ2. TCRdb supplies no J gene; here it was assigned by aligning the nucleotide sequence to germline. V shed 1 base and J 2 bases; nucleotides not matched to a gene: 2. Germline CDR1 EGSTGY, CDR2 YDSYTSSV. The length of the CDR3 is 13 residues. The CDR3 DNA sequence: TGTGCCACCTGGGATGGTGATTATTATAAGAAACTCTTT. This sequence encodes CATWDGDYYKKLF.

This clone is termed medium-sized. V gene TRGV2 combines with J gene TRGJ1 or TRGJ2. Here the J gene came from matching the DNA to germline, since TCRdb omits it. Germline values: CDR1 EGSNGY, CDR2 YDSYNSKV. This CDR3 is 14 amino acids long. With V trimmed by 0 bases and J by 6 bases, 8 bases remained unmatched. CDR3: CATWDGQTLYKKLF. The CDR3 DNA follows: TGTGCCACCTGGGACGGGCAGACCCTTTATAAGAAACTCTTT.

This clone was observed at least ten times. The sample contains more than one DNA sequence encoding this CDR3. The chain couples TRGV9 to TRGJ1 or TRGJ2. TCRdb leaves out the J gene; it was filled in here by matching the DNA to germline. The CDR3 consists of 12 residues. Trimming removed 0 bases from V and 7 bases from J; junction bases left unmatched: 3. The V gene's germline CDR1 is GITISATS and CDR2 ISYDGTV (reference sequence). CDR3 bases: TGTGCCTTGTGGGAGGTGCGATATAAGAAACTCTTT. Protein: CALWEVRYKKLF.

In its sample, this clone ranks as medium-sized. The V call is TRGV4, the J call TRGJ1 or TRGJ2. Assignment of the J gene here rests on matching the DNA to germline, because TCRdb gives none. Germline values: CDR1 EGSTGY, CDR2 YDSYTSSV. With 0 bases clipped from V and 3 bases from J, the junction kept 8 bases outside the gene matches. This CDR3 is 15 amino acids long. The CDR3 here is CATWDGPGSYYKKLF. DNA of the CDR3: TGTGCCACCTGGGATGGGCCGGGGAGTTATTATAAGAAACTCTTT.

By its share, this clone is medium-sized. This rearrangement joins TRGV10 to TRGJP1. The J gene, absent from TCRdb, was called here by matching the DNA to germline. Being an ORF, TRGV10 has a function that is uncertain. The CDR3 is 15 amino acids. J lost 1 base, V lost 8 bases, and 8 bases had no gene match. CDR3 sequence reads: CAAWDYITTGWFKIF. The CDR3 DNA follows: TGTGCTGCGTGGGATTACATTACCACTGGTTGGTTCAAGATATTT.

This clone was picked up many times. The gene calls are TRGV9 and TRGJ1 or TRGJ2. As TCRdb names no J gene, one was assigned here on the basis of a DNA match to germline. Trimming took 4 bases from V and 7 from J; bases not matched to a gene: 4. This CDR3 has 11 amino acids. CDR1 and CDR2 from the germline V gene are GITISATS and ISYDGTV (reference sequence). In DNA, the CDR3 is TGTGCCTTGTGGGATCGCTATAAGAAACTCTTT. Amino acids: CALWDRYKKLF.

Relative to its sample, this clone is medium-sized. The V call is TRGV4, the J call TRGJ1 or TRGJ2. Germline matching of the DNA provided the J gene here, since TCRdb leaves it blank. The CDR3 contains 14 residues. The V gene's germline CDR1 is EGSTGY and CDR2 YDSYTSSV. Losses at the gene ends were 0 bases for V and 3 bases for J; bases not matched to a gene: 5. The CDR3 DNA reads TGTGCCACCTGGGATGGGCCTCTTTATTATAAGAAACTCTTT. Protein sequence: CATWDGPLYYKKLF.

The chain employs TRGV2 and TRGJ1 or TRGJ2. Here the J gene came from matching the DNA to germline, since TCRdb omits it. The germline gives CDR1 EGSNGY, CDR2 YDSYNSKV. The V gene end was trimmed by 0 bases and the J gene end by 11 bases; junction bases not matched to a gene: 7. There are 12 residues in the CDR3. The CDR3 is CATWDGPSEKLF. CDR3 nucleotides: TGTGCCACCTGGGACGGGCCGTCAGAGAAACTCTTT.

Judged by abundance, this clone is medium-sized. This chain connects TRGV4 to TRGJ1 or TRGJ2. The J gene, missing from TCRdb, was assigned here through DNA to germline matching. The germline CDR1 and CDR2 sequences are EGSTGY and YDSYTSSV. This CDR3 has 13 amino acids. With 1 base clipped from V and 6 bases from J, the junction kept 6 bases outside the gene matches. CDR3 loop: CATWDGEVYKKLF. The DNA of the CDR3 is TGTGCCACCTGGGATGGCGAGGTTTATAAGAAACTCTTT.

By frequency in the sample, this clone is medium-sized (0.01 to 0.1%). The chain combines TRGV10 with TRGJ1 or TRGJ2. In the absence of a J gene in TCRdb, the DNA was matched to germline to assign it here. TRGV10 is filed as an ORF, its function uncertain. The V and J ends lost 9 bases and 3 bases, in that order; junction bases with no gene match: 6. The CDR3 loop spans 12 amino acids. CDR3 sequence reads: CAACPPYYKKLF. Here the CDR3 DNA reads TGTGCTGCGTGCCCGCCTTATTATAAGAAACTCTTT.

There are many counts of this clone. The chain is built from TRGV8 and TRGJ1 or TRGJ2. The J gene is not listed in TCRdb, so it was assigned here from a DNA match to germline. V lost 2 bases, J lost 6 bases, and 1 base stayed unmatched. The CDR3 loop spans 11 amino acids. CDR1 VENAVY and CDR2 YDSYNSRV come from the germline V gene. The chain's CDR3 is CATWDIYKKLF. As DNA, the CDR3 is TGTGCCACCTGGGATATTTATAAGAAACTCTTT.

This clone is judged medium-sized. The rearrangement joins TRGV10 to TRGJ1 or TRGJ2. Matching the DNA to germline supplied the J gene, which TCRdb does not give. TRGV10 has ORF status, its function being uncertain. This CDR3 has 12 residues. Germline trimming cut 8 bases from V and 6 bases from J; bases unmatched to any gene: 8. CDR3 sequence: CAAWDYPYKKLF. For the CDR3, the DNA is TGTGCTGCGTGGGATTATCCTTATAAGAAACTCTTT.

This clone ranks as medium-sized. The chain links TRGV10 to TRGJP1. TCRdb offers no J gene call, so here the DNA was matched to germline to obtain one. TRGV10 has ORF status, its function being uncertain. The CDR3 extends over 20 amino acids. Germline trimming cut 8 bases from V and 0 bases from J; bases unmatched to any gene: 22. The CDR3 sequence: CAAWDFFGHRSYTTGWFKIF. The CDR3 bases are TGTGCTGCGTGGGATTTTTTCGGCCACCGGTCGTATACCACTGGTTGGTTCAAGATATTT.

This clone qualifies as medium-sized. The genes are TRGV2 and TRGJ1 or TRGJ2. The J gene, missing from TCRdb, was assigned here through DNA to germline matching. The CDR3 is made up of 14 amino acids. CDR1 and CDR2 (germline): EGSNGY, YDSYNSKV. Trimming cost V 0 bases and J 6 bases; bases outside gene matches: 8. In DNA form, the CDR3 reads TGTGCCACCTGGGACGGGCGAGGGGGTTATAAGAAACTCTTT. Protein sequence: CATWDGRGGYKKLF.

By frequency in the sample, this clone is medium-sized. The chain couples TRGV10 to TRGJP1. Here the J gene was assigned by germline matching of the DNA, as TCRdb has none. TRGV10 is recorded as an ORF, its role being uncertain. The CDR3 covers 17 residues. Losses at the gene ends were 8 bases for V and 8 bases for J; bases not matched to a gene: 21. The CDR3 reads CAAWDFRTFFRGWFKIF. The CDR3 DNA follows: TGTGCTGCGTGGGATTTTAGGACTTTTTTTAGAGGTTGGTTCAAGATATTT.

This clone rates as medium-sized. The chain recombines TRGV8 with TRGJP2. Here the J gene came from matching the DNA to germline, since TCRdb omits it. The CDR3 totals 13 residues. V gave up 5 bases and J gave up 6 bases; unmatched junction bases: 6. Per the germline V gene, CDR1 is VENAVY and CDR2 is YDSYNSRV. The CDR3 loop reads CATWVPGDWIKTF. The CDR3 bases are TGTGCCACCTGGGTACCAGGTGATTGGATCAAGACGTTT.

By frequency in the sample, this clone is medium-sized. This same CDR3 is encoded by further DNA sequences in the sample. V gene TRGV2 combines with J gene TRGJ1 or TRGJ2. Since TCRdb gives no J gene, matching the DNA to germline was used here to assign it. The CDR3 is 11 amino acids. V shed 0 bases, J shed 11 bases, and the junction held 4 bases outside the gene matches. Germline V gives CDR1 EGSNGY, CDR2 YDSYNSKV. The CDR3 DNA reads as TGTGCCACCTGGGACGGGCCGGAGAAACTCTTT. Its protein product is CATWDGPEKLF.

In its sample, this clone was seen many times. The CDR3 nucleotides are TGTGCCACCTGGGACTTGGATTATTATAAGAAACTCTTT. The encoded protein is CATWDLDYYKKLF. The V call is TRGV3, the J call TRGJ1 or TRGJ2. In the absence of a J gene in TCRdb, the DNA was matched to germline to assign it here. V gave up 3 bases and J gave up 2 bases; unmatched junction bases: 4. Germline lookup yields CDR1 VTNTFY and CDR2 YDVSTARD (reference sequence). The CDR3 spans 13 residues.

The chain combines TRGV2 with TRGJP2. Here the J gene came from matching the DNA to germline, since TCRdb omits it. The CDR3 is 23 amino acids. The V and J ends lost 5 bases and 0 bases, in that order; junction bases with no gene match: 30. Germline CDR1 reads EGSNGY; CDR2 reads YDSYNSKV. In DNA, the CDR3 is TGTGCCACCTGGGGCCAGACTTTGGCCCATATGGCCGGACTTTATAGTAGTGATTGGATCAAGACGTTT. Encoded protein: CATWGQTLAHMAGLYSSDWIKTF.

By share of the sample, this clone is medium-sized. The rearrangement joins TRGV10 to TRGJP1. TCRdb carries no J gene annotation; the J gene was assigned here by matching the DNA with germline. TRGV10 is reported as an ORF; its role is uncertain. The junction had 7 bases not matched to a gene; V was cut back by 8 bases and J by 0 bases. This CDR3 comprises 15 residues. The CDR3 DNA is TGTGCTGCGTGGGATCCGCATACCACTGGTTGGTTCAAGATATTT. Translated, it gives CAAWDPHTTGWFKIF.

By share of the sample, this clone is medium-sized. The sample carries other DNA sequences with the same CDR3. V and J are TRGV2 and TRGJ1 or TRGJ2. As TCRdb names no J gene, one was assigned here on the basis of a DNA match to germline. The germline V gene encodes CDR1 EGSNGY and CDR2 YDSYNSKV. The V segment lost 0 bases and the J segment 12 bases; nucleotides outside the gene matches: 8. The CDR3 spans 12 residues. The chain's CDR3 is CATWDGPGGKLF. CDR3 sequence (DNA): TGTGCCACCTGGGACGGGCCGGGAGGGAAACTCTTT.